The 32 T cell receptor beta chains presented below share a single source sample, sequenced in a study of blood T cell repertoires in COVID-19. Measured with immunoSEQ multiplex PCR; TCRdb has only the in-frame clones, and not every one. The sample includes 150,000 or so clones, over 75% of them seen just once. Sequencing was carried out using peripheral blood. Source of these receptors: a woman aged 55-69 years with COVID-19, enrolled during active disease.

V gene TRBV16 combines with J gene TRBJ2-1; the D is unclear. With 1 base removed from V and 0 bases from J, the gap between germline ends came to 7 bases. CDR1 KGHSY and CDR2 FQNENV come from the germline V gene. The CDR3 extends over 15 amino acids. The chain's CDR3 is CASSQLYSSYNEQFF. In DNA, the CDR3 is TGTGCCAGCAGCCAATTATATAGCTCCTACAATGAGCAGTTCTTC.

This chain joins TRBV12-5 and TRBJ1-1; D might be TRBD1 (6 bases). CDR3 size: 13 residues. Trimming shortened V by 3 bases and J by 7 bases, and 12 bases separated the two germline ends. Germline V gene sequence: CDR1 LGHNT, CDR2 FRNRAP. The CDR3 bases are TGTGCTAGTGGTTTATGGGGGCAGGTTGAAGCTTTCTTT. Translating gives CASGLWGQVEAFF.

This clone was recorded at least ten times. This sequence joins TRBV20-1 and TRBJ2-1; 7 bases agree with TRBD2. Looked up from germline, CDR1 is DFQATT and CDR2 is SNEGSKA (reference sequence). The CDR3 is 11 amino acids. The J segment lost 13 bases and the V segment lost 3 bases, leaving 6 bases of the junction unmatched. Here the CDR3 reads CSARTLADQFF. For the CDR3, the DNA is TGCAGTGCTAGGACCCTAGCGGACCAGTTCTTC.

The chain couples TRBV12-3 or TRBV12-4 to TRBJ1-2; no clear D gene. Trimming left V 6 bases short and J 6 bases short, with 11 bases between. The CDR3 is 12 residues long. CDR3: CASSTIRNGYTF. The CDR3 DNA sequence: TGTGCCAGCAGCACAATACGCAATGGCTACACCTTC.

J is TRBJ2-5 and V is TRBV7-2; D is possibly TRBD2 (6 bases). The CDR3 has 13 residues. CDR1 is SGHTA and CDR2 is FQGNSA in the germline V gene. V was shortened by 5 bases and J by 5 bases, with 12 bases between the two germline ends. CDR3 residues: CASSPPGRETQYF. In DNA form, the CDR3 reads TGTGCCAGCAGCCCTCCAGGGAGGGAGACCCAGTACTTC.

A single count supports this clone. The chain couples TRBV4-3 to TRBJ1-1; no clear D gene. Trimming shortened V by 0 bases and J by 0 bases, and 14 bases separated the two germline ends. Germline V gives CDR1 LGHNA, CDR2 YSLEER. The CDR3 has 17 residues. CDR3 nucleotide sequence: TGCGCCAGCAGCCAAGATCGGGGAGAGTACCTGAACACTGAAGCTTTCTTT. Residues: CASSQDRGEYLNTEAFF.

The chain has TRBV19 and TRBJ1-5; D possibly corresponds to TRBD1 (5 bases). The CDR3 extends over 13 amino acids. The V end lost 2 bases, the J end lost 5 bases, and 7 bases lay between the germline ends. Germline loops: CDR1 LNHDA, CDR2 SQIVND (reference sequence). The CDR3 DNA reads TGTGCCAGTAGTATACTGGGGCATCAGCCCCAGCATTTT. The encoded protein is CASSILGHQPQHF.

This rearrangement joins TRBV30 to TRBJ2-3, with D unresolved. Trimming pared 3 bases from V and 10 bases from J, leaving 20 bases between. CDR1 and CDR2 from the germline V gene are GTSNPN and SVGIG (reference sequence). The CDR3 contains 14 residues. The CDR3: CAWSATASHRAQYF. For the CDR3, the DNA is TGTGCCTGGAGCGCTACCGCGTCCCATAGAGCGCAGTATTTT.

The chain combines TRBV6-2 or TRBV6-3 with TRBJ2-2, with D perhaps matching TRBD1 (6 bases). V lost 0 bases and J 1 base, leaving 12 bases between the germline ends. The CDR3 contains 17 residues. In germline, CDR1 is MNHEY, CDR2 SVGEGT. CDR3 coding DNA: TGTGCCAGCAGTTACTCGATCGACAGGAAGAACACCGGGGAGCTGTTTTTT. Its translation: CASSYSIDRKNTGELFF.

The chain has TRBV6-5 and TRBJ1-5, with TRBD1 matching 8 bases. Germline trimming cut 5 bases from V and 5 bases from J; bases unmatched to any gene: 5. CDR3 length: 14 residues. CDR1 and CDR2 (germline): MNHEY, SVGAGI. In DNA form, the CDR3 reads TGTGCCAGCAGTCCAGACAGGGGCTATCAGCCCCAGCATTTT. It codes for CASSPDRGYQPQHF.

The chain is built from TRBV2 and TRBJ1-1; 10 bases align to TRBD1. The CDR3 loop spans 14 amino acids. With 7 bases clipped from V and 4 bases from J, the junction kept 6 bases outside the gene matches. Looked up from germline, CDR1 is SNHLY and CDR2 is FYNNEI. The CDR3, as DNA: TGTGCCAGCATCCCTGACAGGGGGCTCACTGAAGCTTTCTTT. Encoded protein: CASIPDRGLTEAFF.

This clone was picked up one time. This rearrangement joins TRBV6-1 to TRBJ1-2, with a weak D call TRBD1 (6 bases). This CDR3 has 12 residues. With 3 bases removed from V and 6 bases from J, the gap between germline ends came to 8 bases. Germline V gene sequence: CDR1 MNHNS, CDR2 SASEGT. CDR3 DNA: TGTGCCAGCAGTGAGCAGGGGCATGGCTACACCTTC. Its translation is CASSEQGHGYTF.

This chain links TRBV27 with TRBJ2-5, with TRBD1 as a possible D gene (6 bases). Germline CDR1 MNHEY, CDR2 SMNVEV (reference sequence). CDR3 size: 16 residues. Trimming cost V 1 base and J 3 bases, with 15 bases left between them. The CDR3, as DNA: TGTGCCAGCAGTTTATTCCGAACAGGGTGGGAAGAGACCCAGTACTTC. Protein sequence: CASSLFRTGWEETQYF.

The DNA for the CDR3 is TGTGCCAGCAGTGAACAGGACACCGACTATGGCTACACCTTC. This sequence encodes CASSEQDTDYGYTF. The chain employs TRBV6-1 and TRBJ1-2, with a weak D call TRBD1 (5 bases). V gave up 2 bases and J gave up 3 bases, with 10 bases separating them. This CDR3 contains 14 residues. CDR1 is MNHNS, CDR2 SASEGT, per germline.

The V and J genes are TRBV20-1 and TRBJ2-1; 9 positions agree with TRBD1. Germline V gene data show CDR1 as DFQATT and CDR2 as SNEGSKA (reference sequence). The CDR3 consists of 15 residues. Losses at the gene ends were 3 bases for V and 5 bases for J; bases not matched to a gene: 8. For the CDR3, the DNA is TGCAGTGCTAGTTACAGGGGGCCCTACGACAATGAGCAGTTCTTC. Its protein product is CSASYRGPYDNEQFF.

The chain joins TRBV6-1 to TRBJ1-6; D perhaps matches TRBD1 (5 bases). Germline-derived CDR1 and CDR2 are MNHNS and SASEGT. CDR3 length: 13 amino acids. V was trimmed by 3 bases and J by 6 bases, leaving 6 bases between them. CDR3 sequence (DNA): TGTGCCAGCAGTGATGACAGTAATTCACCCCTCCACTTT. Protein sequence: CASSDDSNSPLHF.

V and J are TRBV2 and TRBJ1-6; D possibly corresponds to TRBD1 (5 bases). CDR1 is SNHLY, CDR2 FYNNEI, per germline. This CDR3 comprises 15 residues. V lost 7 bases to trimming and J lost 2 bases, with 12 bases between them. CDR3 in DNA: TGTGCCAGCACCCAAGGGACTGCCTATAATTCACCCCTCCACTTT. It encodes CASTQGTAYNSPLHF.

This clone was counted a single time. The V gene is TRBV6-2 or TRBV6-3, the J gene TRBJ1-2, with a weak D call TRBD1 (6 bases). Germline lookup yields CDR1 MNHEY and CDR2 SVGEGT. There are 14 residues in the CDR3. V was trimmed by 2 bases and J by 4 bases, leaving 11 bases between them. The CDR3 nucleotides read TGTGCCAGCAGTTACGGCAGGGGTCCCTATGGCTACACCTTC. It specifies CASSYGRGPYGYTF.

This clone was detected only once. This chain links TRBV7-2 with TRBJ2-2, with TRBD2 identical over 13 bases. In germline, CDR1 is SGHTA, CDR2 FQGNSA. The CDR3 is 17 amino acids. V lost 5 bases to trimming and J lost 6 bases; unmatched junction nucleotides: 9. Here the CDR3 reads CASSLTSGGYFPGELFF. The CDR3 bases are TGTGCCAGCAGCCTGACTAGCGGGGGGTACTTTCCCGGGGAGCTGTTTTTT.

V and J are TRBV15 and TRBJ1-1, with D possibly TRBD1 on 6 matching bases. The CDR3 is made up of 15 amino acids. Trimming removed 1 base from V and 3 bases from J, with 12 bases in between. The germline gives CDR1 LNHNV, CDR2 YYDKDF (reference sequence). CDR3 residues: CATSRATGPYTEAFF. The CDR3 region has the DNA TGTGCCACCAGCAGAGCCACAGGGCCCTACACTGAAGCTTTCTTT.

V and J are TRBV6-1 and TRBJ1-2; TRBD1 is a possible D gene (5 bases). This CDR3 region has 14 residues. The V gene's germline CDR1 is MNHNS and CDR2 SASEGT. The V end was cut by 2 bases, the J end by 3 bases, with 10 bases between. The CDR3 DNA sequence: TGTGCCAGCAGTGAACGGGCCAGGGACTATGGCTACACCTTC. Amino acid sequence: CASSERARDYGYTF.

The chain is built from TRBV5-1 and TRBJ2-3; 8 nucleotides line up with TRBD2. The CDR3 is 14 residues long. Unmatched junction bases numbered 2, after V lost 2 bases and J lost 3 bases. Germline assignment: CDR1 SGHRS and CDR2 YFSETQ. The CDR3 loop reads CASSLSGGTDTQYF. The CDR3 DNA sequence: TGCGCCAGCAGCTTAAGCGGGGGAACAGATACGCAGTATTTT.

Only one count was recorded for this clone. This chain links TRBV6-5 with TRBJ1-1, with D possibly matching TRBD1 (6 bases). The germline V and J ends were trimmed by 0 bases and 3 bases, with 14 bases remaining between them. The CDR3 has 16 residues. Germline V gene lookup returns CDR1 MNHEY and CDR2 SVGAGI. The CDR3 loop reads CASSYSGRGSDTEAFF. The CDR3 nucleotides are TGTGCCAGCAGTTACTCGGGCAGGGGAAGCGACACTGAAGCTTTCTTT.

J is TRBJ1-2 and V is TRBV4-2; a weak D match, TRBD1 (6 bases). The CDR3 covers 14 residues. Germline CDR1 is LGHNA and CDR2 is YNFKEQ. Trimming removed 0 bases at V and 5 bases at J, with 10 bases between. CDR3 DNA: TGTGCCAGCAGCCAAGATCAGGGGCCTTATGGCTACACCTTC. It yields the protein CASSQDQGPYGYTF.

The chain recombines TRBV5-8 with TRBJ1-4; the match to TRBD1 covers 7 bases. V shed 4 bases, J shed 5 bases, and the junction held 8 bases outside the gene matches. The CDR3 contains 15 residues. Germline V CDR1 and CDR2: SGHTS, YDEGEE. CDR3 loop: CASSRGQVMNEKLFF. The CDR3, as DNA: TGTGCCAGCAGCCGCGGACAGGTCATGAATGAAAAACTGTTTTTT.

This sequence joins TRBV27 and TRBJ1-2, with TRBD1 matching over 8 bases. This CDR3 comprises 14 residues. The germline V gene encodes CDR1 MNHEY and CDR2 SMNVEV (reference sequence). V was pared by 4 bases and J by 3 bases, with 4 bases of the junction left unmatched. Written as DNA, the CDR3 is TGTGCCAGCAGTTCAGGGGGCGATTACTATGGCTACACCTTC. Translating it yields CASSSGGDYYGYTF.

The V gene is TRBV7-9, the J gene TRBJ1-2; no clear D. Per germline, CDR1 SEHNR and CDR2 FQNEAQ (reference sequence). The V end was cut by 5 bases, the J end by 3 bases, with 10 bases between. The CDR3 extends over 13 amino acids. The CDR3 region is CASSLNGYYGYTF. CDR3 sequence (DNA): TGTGCCAGCAGCCTCAACGGGTACTATGGCTACACCTTC.

The rearrangement links TRBV5-8 to TRBJ2-7, with 8 bases matching TRBD1. The CDR3 length is 13 residues. V lost 4 bases, J lost 2 bases, and 2 bases stayed unmatched. The germline V gene encodes CDR1 SGHTS and CDR2 YDEGEE. The DNA for the CDR3 is TGTGCCAGCAGCCGGACAGGGCCCTACGAGCAGTACTTC. This sequence encodes CASSRTGPYEQYF.

J is TRBJ2-7 and V is TRBV11-3, with 9 bases aligning to TRBD2. This CDR3 contains 13 residues. Germline V gene data show CDR1 as SGHNT and CDR2 as YENEEA. The J segment lost 4 bases and the V segment lost 8 bases, leaving 6 bases of the junction unmatched. DNA of the CDR3: TGTGCCAGCTCCGCGGGGGGGGAATACGAGCAGTACTTC. The encoded protein is CASSAGGEYEQYF. Using reference TRBV11-3 and TRBJ2-7 for the parts outside the CDR3, the full variable domain is EAGVVQSPRYKIIEKKQPVAFWCNPISGHNTLYWYLQNLGQGPELLIRYENEEAVDDSQLPKDRFSAERLKGVDSTLKIQPAELGDSAVYLCASSAGGEYEQYFGPGTRLTVT.

The V and J genes are TRBV5-1 and TRBJ2-1; D may be TRBD2 (6 bases). Germline-derived CDR1 and CDR2 are SGHRS and YFSETQ. Between the trimmed V and J ends, which lost 2 bases and 4 bases, there was a span of 13 bases. CDR3 size: 15 residues. CDR3 sequence reads: CASSFIPSAYNEQFF. The CDR3 nucleotides are TGCGCCAGCAGCTTCATCCCTAGCGCGTACAATGAGCAGTTCTTC.

V and J are TRBV7-2 and TRBJ1-2; no firm D call. Trimming left V 0 bases short and J 8 bases short, with 10 bases between. The germline gives CDR1 SGHTA, CDR2 FQGNSA. The CDR3 loop spans 13 amino acids. The CDR3 nucleotides read TGTGCCAGCAGCTTAGCGGGCAGGCAAGGCTACACCTTC. This encodes CASSLAGRQGYTF.

This clone came up a few times. This sequence joins TRBV15 and TRBJ1-3; D is uncertain. The V gene lost 0 bases and the J gene lost 2 bases, with 5 bases spanning the gap. CDR1 LNHNV and CDR2 YYDKDF come from the germline V gene (reference sequence). CDR3 size: 14 residues. The CDR3 region has the DNA TGTGCCACCAGCAGAGACCGAGCTGGAAACACCATATATTTT. Protein: CATSRDRAGNTIYF.